One sample yielded the 9 T cell receptor beta chains listed below, sequenced in a study of cytomegalovirus exposure and HLA in healthy donors. In the PCR, 60 Vbeta and 13 Jbeta primers were used. Repertoires were generated with immunoSEQ multiplex PCR, while TCRdb's copy carries only in-frame clones and drops some. The table records under 150,000 clones, 65% of them present only once. Sequencing used PBMCs. These receptors were obtained from a woman aged 40 to 55 in good health and CMV-seropositive.

The chain joins TRBV13 to TRBJ2-3; 7 bases match TRBD2. V shed 5 bases, J shed 4 bases, and the junction held 9 bases outside the gene matches. CDR3 size: 15 residues. Germline lookup yields CDR1 PRHDT and CDR2 FYEKMQ (reference sequence). In DNA form, the CDR3 reads TGTGCCAGCAGCCCTCCGCGAGCGGGGCCAGATACGCAGTATTTT. This sequence encodes CASSPPRAGPDTQYF.

This chain joins TRBV11-2 and TRBJ2-1, with TRBD2 matching 14 bases. The germline gives CDR1 SGHAT, CDR2 FQNNGV. The length of the CDR3 is 19 residues. The J segment lost 0 bases and the V segment lost 3 bases, leaving 7 bases of the junction unmatched. The CDR3 here is CASSLNGLAGGVSYNEQFF. CDR3 sequence (DNA): TGTGCCAGCAGCTTGAACGGACTAGCGGGAGGCGTCTCCTACAATGAGCAGTTCTTC.

The chain combines TRBV5-1 with TRBJ2-3, with 8 bases identical to TRBD2. V gave up 0 bases and J gave up 4 bases; unmatched junction bases: 4. The CDR3 length is 15 residues. Germline lookup yields CDR1 SGHRS and CDR2 YFSETQ. In DNA, the CDR3 is TGCGCCAGCAGCTTGGCGGGACTAGGGGCAGATACGCAGTATTTT. Translating gives CASSLAGLGADTQYF.

This clone was picked up a small number of times. The gene calls are TRBV10-2 and TRBJ1-1, with 9 positions matching TRBD1. V lost 8 bases and J lost 0; bases outside the gene matches: 4. The CDR3 sequence is 14 residues long. CDR1 WSHSY and CDR2 SAAADI come from the germline V gene. The CDR3 DNA reads TGCGCCAGCGGAGGACAGGGGATGAACACTGAAGCTTTCTTT. This codes for CASGGQGMNTEAFF.

The J gene is TRBJ2-2, the V gene TRBV5-1, with D unresolved. This CDR3 spans 13 amino acids. The V gene lost 7 bases and the J gene lost 5 bases, with 12 bases spanning the gap. Germline CDR1 and CDR2: SGHRS and YFSETQ. The CDR3 nucleotides read TGCGCCAGCCTTAACAGATATACCGGGGAGCTGTTTTTT. Residues: CASLNRYTGELFF.

The chain combines TRBV28 with TRBJ1-5; TRBD1 is a possible D gene (6 bases). Trimming removed 3 bases at V and 2 bases at J, with 8 bases between. This CDR3 is built from 14 residues. CDR1 MDHEN and CDR2 SYDVKM come from the germline V gene. The CDR3 spells CASSLGAGNQPQHF. CDR3 DNA sequence: TGTGCCAGCAGTTTGGGGGCAGGCAATCAGCCCCAGCATTTT.

The chain combines TRBV7-9 with TRBJ1-1, with D perhaps TRBD1 (5 bases). CDR3 size: 13 residues. The V end lost 2 bases, the J end lost 7 bases, and 11 bases lay between the germline ends. Germline CDR1 reads SEHNR; CDR2 reads FQNEAQ (reference sequence). CDR3 protein: CASSLPSDSEAFF. DNA for the CDR3: TGTGCCAGCAGCTTACCCTCCGACAGTGAAGCTTTCTTT.

This clone was observed a few times. The CDR3 sequence: CASSIPGNTEAFF. Here the CDR3 DNA reads TGTGCCAGCAGTATACCGGGTAACACTGAAGCTTTCTTT. The rearrangement links TRBV6-1 to TRBJ1-1; D unresolved. The CDR3 contains 13 residues. The germline gives CDR1 MNHNS, CDR2 SASEGT. Trimming cost V 5 bases and J 2 bases, with 9 bases left between them.

The chain combines TRBV6-1 with TRBJ1-1; tentatively, D is TRBD1 (5 bases). Deletions cut 2 bases from V and 1 base from J, with 14 bases between. Germline-derived CDR1 and CDR2 are MNHNS and SASEGT. This CDR3 is built from 16 residues. In nucleotides, the CDR3 is TGTGCCAGCAGTGAAATCGGGGGGGGTTGGAACACTGAAGCTTTCTTT. Encoded protein: CASSEIGGGWNTEAFF.